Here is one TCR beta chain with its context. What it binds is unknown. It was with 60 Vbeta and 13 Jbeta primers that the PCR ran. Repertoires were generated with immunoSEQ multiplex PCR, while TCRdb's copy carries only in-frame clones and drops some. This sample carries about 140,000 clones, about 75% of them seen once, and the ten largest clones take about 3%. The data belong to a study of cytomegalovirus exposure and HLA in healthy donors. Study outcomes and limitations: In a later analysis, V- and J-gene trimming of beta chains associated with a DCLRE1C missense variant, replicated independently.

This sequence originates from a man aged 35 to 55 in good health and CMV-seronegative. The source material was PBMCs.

The CDR3: CASSVGQESNQPQHF. CDR3 DNA sequence: TGTGCCAGCAGCGTGGGACAGGAGTCGAATCAGCCCCAGCATTTT. The rearrangement uses TRBV9 and TRBJ1-5, with TRBD1 matching 8 bases. Germline V gene data show CDR1 as SGDLS and CDR2 as YYNGEE. The CDR3 contains 15 residues. J gave up 4 bases and V 2 bases, and 5 bases lay outside the gene matches.